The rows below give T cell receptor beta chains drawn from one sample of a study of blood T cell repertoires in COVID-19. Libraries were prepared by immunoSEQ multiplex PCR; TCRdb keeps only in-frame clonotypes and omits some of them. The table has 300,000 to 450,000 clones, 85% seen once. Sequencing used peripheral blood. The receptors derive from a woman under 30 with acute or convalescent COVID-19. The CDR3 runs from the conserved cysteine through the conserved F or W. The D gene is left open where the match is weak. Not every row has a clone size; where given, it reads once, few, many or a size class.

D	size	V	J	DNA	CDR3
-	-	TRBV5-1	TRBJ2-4	TGCGCCAGCAGCTTGGCGTTACAGGGACCCAAAAACATTCAGTACTTC	CASSLALQGPKNIQYF
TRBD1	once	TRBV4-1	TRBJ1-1	TGCGCCAGCAGCTTTCCCACCGGGACAGGGGGCGAAAATGAAGCTTTCTTT	CASSFPTGTGGENEAFF
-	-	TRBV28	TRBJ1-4	TGTGCCAGCAGTTTATGGCTTCGGCAGGGTAATGAAAAACTGTTTTTT	CASSLWLRQGNEKLFF
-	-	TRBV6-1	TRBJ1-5	TGTGCCAGCAGTGAAAGCCAGCCCCAGCATTTT	CASSESQPQHF
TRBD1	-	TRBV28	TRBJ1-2	TGTGCCAGCAGTCCCGGGACAGGGACGGATGGCTACACCTTC	CASSPGTGTDGYTF
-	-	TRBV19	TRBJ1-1	TGTGCCAGTAGCCCGGCTCTAGGCACTGAAGCTTTCTTT	CASSPALGTEAFF
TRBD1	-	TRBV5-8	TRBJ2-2	TGTGCCAGCAGCTTGACATGGACAGGTCGGGCAGGGGAGCTGTTTTTT	CASSLTWTGRAGELFF
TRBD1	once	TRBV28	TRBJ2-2	TGTGCCAGCAGTTTGACAGGGAGGGAGCTGTTTTTT	CASSLTGRELFF
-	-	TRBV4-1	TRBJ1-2	TGCGCCAGCAGCCAAGAAAGAGGGGGCTATGGCTACACCTTC	CASSQERGGYGYTF
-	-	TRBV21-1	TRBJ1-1	TGTGCCAGCAGCGGCGGACAGGGGTGGCCTGAAGCTTTCTTT	CASSGGQGWPEAFF
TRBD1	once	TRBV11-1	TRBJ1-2	TGTGCCAGCAGCTCGGGACAGGGGAATGGCTACACCTTC	CASSSGQGNGYTF
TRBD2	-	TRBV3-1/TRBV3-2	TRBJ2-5	TGTGCCAGCAGGTCTAGCGGGGGGCAAGAGACCCAGTACTTC	CASRSSGGQETQYF
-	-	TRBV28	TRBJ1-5	TGTGCCAGCAGTTTACCGAGTCAGCCCCAGCATTTT	CASSLPSQPQHF
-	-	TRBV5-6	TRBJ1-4	TGTGCCAGCGCCCTTGGGGGGGCCATTGAAAAACTGTTTTTT	CASALGGAIEKLFF
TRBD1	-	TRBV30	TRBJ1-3	TGTGCCCGGACAGGGGGCGGTGGAAGAAACACCATATATTTT	CARTGGGGRNTIYF
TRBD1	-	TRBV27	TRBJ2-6	TGTGCCAGCAGTTTAGGTCCGACAGGGGGCGCGGTTGGGGCCAACGTCCTGACTTTC	CASSLGPTGGAVGANVLTF
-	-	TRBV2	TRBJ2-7	TGTGCCAGCAGTGAGAGGCTAGCGAGGAACGAGCAGTACTTC	CASSERLARNEQYF
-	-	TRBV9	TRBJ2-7	TGTGCCAGCAGCGTGGGCTTATCCTACGAGCAGTACTTC	CASSVGLSYEQYF
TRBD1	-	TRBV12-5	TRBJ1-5	TGTGCTAGTGGGTACAGGGGCCTCCCCAATCAGCCCCAGCATTTT	CASGYRGLPNQPQHF
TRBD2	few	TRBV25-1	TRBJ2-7	TGTGCCAGCAGTCAAGAGGGGAGGGTATCCTCCTACGAGCAGTACTTC	CASSQEGRVSSYEQYF
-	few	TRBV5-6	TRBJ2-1	TGTGCCAGCAGCTCCACCTACAATGAGCAGTTCTTC	CASSSTYNEQFF
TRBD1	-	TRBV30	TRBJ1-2	TGTGCCTGGAGCGAAGGGACAGATTATGGCTACACCTTC	CAWSEGTDYGYTF
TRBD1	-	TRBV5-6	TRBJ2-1	TGTGCCAGCAGCGCACAGGGGCGGAATGAGCAGTTCTTC	CASSAQGRNEQFF
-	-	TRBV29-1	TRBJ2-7	TGCAGCGCTTCTAAGGGGGGGAACGAGCAGTACTTC	CSASKGGNEQYF
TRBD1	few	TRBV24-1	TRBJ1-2	TGTGCCACCAGCACAGGGGGCCTTGGCTATGGCTACACCTTC	CATSTGGLGYGYTF
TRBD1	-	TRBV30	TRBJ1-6	TGTGCCTCCGATCCGGGACAGGGGGCCGGTTCACCCCTCCACTTT	CASDPGQGAGSPLHF
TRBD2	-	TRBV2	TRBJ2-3	TGTGCCAGCAGTCAACTAGCGACAGATACGCAGTATTTT	CASSQLATDTQYF
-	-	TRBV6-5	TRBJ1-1	TGTGCCAGCGGAAGAAGGGGTGAGGCTGAAGCTTTCTTT	CASGRRGEAEAFF